The source of this T cell receptor beta chain is a study of cytomegalovirus exposure and HLA in healthy donors listed by TCRdb under 2017. Regarding the research as a whole: The 650 to 750 repertoires of the first cohort and the 95 to 150 validation repertoires were produced on the same platform, according to a later analysis. The study was designed to test whether signatures of past pathogen exposure could be identified by cataloging public T cell receptors. Along with the approximately 650-subject first cohort, a separate validation cohort of over a hundred different subjects was used. High-throughput TCR immunosequencing, statistical association of individual TCRs with disease status, and machine learning were combined to predict cytomegalovirus infection status.

Remarks on this clone: It lacks a known antigen. There are no base qualities to consult, and no much larger clone falls within one base.

CDR1 and CDR2 are drawn from the germline V gene: SGHTA, FQGNSA. Inclusive of the bounding cysteine and phenylalanine, the CDR3 is 18 residues long. The retained sequence is limited to the CDR3, 54 bases, with the frame set at the first base. V trim: 1 base; J trim: 2 bases; unmatched bases: 5. Here is what the overall study found, with its caveats: A later analysis had no HLA typing for the validation cohort, so co-occurrence there was scored across all 130 or so repertoires. The study gave a list of 150 to 200 TCR beta chains associated with cytomegalovirus. In both the original and validation cohorts, the classifier was reported to diagnose cytomegalovirus status with high specificity and sensitivity. According to the authors, the approach could potentially be generalized to other disease states and immunological phenotypes. Subsequent analysis determined that TCRs grouped into clusters in the first cohort also showed a tendency toward co-occurrence across the roughly 110 validation repertoires, and roughly 95% of cluster scores exceeded 0. A few of the identified cytomegalovirus-associated TCR beta chains were confirmed in vitro to be specific for cytomegalovirus antigens. Across donors, most TCR sequences were observed very rarely, whereas some public TCRs were present in many individuals.

Donors formed part of the validation cohort, which comprised 95 to 150 subjects and was distinct from the first cohort of roughly 600 subjects. The library was produced with the immunoSEQ multiplex PCR assay. In the paper's pipeline: A statistical classification framework was built for diagnosing cytomegalovirus status from the catalog of TCR beta chain sequences. TCRdb took this table from immuneACCESS and kept in-frame rearrangements with V and J called. Such tables lack part of the clones; where checked against another copy, unresolved V genes explain under half of the gap, and the rest is unexplained. Clone size and V and J calls were adopted from that table, with D and trimming inferred from the DNA. A total of some 310,000 clones appear in this sample, approximately 86% of them only once. The biggest ten clones account for roughly 0.96% of the sample.

Recombination joined TRBV7-2 with TRBJ2-4, with 13 bases matching TRBD2. The TCR comes from a man aged 25 to 40 in good health and CMV-seronegative. Source material: PBMCs. The CDR3 region reads CASSLELAGGHSKNIQYF. The bases are TGTGCCAGCAGCTTAGAACTAGCGGGGGGGCATTCCAAAAACATTCAGTACTTC.